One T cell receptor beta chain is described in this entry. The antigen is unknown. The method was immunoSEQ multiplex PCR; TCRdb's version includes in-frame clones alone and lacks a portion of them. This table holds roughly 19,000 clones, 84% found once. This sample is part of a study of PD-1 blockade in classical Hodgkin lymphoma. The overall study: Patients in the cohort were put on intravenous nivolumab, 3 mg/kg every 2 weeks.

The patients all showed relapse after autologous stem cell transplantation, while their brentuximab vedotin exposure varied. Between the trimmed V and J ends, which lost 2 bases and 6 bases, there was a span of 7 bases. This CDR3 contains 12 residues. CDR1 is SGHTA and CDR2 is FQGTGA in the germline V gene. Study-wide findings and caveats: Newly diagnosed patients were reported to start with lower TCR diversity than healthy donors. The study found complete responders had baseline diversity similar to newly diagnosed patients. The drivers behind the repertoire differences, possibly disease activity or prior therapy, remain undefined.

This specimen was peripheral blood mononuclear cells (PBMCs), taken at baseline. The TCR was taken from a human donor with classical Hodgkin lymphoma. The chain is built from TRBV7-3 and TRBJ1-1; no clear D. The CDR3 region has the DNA TGTGCCAGCAGCTTAGGTGGCCCTGAAGCTTTCTTT. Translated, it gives CASSLGGPEAFF. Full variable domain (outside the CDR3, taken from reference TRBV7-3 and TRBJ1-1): GAGVSQTPSNKVTEKGKYVELRCDPISGHTALYWYRQSLGQGPEFLIYFQGTGAADDSGLPNDRFFAVRPEGSVSTLKIQRTERGDSAVYLCASSLGGPEAFFGQGTRLTVV.